This T cell receptor beta chain was found in a study of blood T cell repertoires in COVID-19 (TCRdb year 2020). Background for the entire study: Samples from collaborators originated in the United States, Italy and Spain and spanned both the acute and convalescent phases of COVID-19. The material from the prospective study consisted of cDNA or gDNA derived from T cells, B-cell-depleted T cells, or PBMCs. Subjects who had been exposed to COVID-19, were actively infected with it, or had recovered from it provided the deeply sampled blood TCRbeta repertoires that made up the dataset. A freely available public database, intended as a resource for researchers studying the immune response to SARS-CoV-2, is where the repertoires were released. Samples came from the ongoing ImmuneRACE study (first 160 participants) plus 1,254 subjects from 6 global collaborators. Sample metadata almost always included a de-identified subject ID, COVID-19 status, age in years and sex. Where available, HLA class I and class II types were obtained from metadata supplied by the sample provider rather than from assay-based typing. General conclusions and limits of the study: The amount of clinical and demographic metadata varied by source and participant and was provided uncurated.

TCRbeta CDR3 regions were amplified from genomic DNA by means of the immunoSEQ Assay, a bias-controlled multiplex PCR. The paper's data handling went like this. The number of nucleated cells in each sample was estimated from the amplification of reference gene primers within the assay. To quantify the absolute abundance of each unique TCRbeta CDR3 rearrangement, sequence reads were collapsed and filtered. For each sample, productive Simpson clonality was calculated by taking the square root of Simpson's diversity index across productive rearrangements. Entries here come from immuneACCESS through TCRdb and include only in-frame sequences with V and J called. Some clones fail to appear in such tables; in the studies checked, an unresolved V gene covers under half of the shortfall, and the cause of the remainder is unknown. That table gives V, J and clone size, and the DNA gave D and trimming. Counted in this sample were 130,000 to 150,000 clones; around 76% of them appeared once. Of the sample, roughly 4.2% is held by the ten largest clones.

The collaborating institutions used their own protocols to collect whole blood in K2EDTA tubes. For TCRbeta analysis, collaborator samples were shipped as frozen whole blood, as isolated PBMCs, or as DNA extracted from either sample type. Concerning this clone: Its antigen is unknown. Per-nucleotide qualities are absent, and no much larger clonotype sits a single base away.

This sequence originates from a man in his fifties or sixties with acute or convalescent COVID-19. Sequencing input: peripheral blood.

The DNA is as follows: TGTGCCATCAGTTATCAAGAGACCCAGTACTTC. Its protein reads: CAISYQETQYF. The V gene is TRBV10-3 and the J gene is TRBJ2-5, with an unclear D gene assignment. The cysteine opens and the phenylalanine closes a CDR3 of 11 amino acids. The DNA shown is the 33-base CDR3, in frame from base 1. Deletion took 5 bases off V and 2 bases off J, with a span of 3 bases between the germline ends. Via the germline V gene, CDR1 is ENHRY and CDR2 SYGVKD.